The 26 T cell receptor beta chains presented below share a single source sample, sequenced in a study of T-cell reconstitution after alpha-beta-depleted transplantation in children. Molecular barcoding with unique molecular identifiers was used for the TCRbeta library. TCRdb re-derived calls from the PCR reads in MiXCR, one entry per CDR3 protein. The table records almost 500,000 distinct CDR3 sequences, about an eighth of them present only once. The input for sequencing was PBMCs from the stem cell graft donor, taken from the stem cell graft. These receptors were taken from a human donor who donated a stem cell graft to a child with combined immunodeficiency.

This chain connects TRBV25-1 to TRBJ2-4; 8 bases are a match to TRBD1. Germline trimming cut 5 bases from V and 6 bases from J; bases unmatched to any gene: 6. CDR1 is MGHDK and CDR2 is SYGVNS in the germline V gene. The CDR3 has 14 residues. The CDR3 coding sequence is TGTGCCAGCAGTCAGACAGGGGTAGGAAACATTCAGTACTTC. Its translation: CASSQTGVGNIQYF.

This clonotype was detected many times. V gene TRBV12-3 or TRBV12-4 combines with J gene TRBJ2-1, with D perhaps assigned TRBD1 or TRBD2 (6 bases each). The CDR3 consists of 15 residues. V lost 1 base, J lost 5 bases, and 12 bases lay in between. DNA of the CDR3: TGTGCCAGCAGTTTAGACAGGGAGGTGGACAATGAGCAGTTCTTC. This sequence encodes CASSLDREVDNEQFF.

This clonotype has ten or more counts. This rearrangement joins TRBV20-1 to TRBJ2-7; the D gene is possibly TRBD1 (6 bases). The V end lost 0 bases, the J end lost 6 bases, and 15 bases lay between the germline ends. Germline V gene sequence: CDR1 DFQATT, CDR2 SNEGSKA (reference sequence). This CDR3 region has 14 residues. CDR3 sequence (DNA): TGCAGTGCTAGAGATCCGGAAGGGGGTATCGAGCAGTACTTC. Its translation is CSARDPEGGIEQYF.

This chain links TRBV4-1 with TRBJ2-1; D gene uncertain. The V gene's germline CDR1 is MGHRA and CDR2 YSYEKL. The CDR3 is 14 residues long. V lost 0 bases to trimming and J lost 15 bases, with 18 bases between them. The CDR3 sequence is CASSQESVKISPFF. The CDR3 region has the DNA TGCGCCAGCAGCCAAGAATCCGTGAAGATATCACCGTTCTTC.

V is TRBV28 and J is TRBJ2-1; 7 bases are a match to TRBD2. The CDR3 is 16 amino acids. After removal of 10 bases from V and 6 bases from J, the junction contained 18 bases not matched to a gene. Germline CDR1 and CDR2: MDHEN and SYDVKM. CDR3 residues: CATYSLSGPVGNEQFF. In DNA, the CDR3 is TGTGCCACCTATTCCCTTAGCGGGCCTGTCGGCAATGAGCAGTTCTTC.

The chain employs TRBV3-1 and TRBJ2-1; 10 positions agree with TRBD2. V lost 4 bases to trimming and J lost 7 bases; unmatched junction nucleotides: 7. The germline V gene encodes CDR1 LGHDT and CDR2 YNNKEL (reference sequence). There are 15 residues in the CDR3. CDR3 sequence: CASSLKREGRNEQFF. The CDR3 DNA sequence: TGTGCCAGCAGCCTAAAGCGGGAGGGCCGAAATGAGCAGTTCTTC.

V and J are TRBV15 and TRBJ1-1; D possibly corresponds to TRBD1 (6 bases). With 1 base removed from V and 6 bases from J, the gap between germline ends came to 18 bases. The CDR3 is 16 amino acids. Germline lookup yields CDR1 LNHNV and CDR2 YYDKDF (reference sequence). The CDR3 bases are TGTGCCACCAGCAGAGCCAACACAGGGACGAGGGCTGAAGCTTTCTTT. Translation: CATSRANTGTRAEAFF.

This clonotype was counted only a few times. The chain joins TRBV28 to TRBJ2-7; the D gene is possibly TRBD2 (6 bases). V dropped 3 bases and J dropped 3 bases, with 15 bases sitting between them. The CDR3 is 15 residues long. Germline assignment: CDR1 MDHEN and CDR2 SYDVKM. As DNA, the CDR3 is TGTGCCAGCAGTTTTCGGGCTAGCGTTCTCTACGAGCAGTACTTC. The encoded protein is CASSFRASVLYEQYF.

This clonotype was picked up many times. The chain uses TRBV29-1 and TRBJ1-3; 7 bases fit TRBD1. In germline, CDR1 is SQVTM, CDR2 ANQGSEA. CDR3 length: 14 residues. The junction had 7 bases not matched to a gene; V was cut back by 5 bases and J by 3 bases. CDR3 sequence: CSVSTGYIGNTIYF. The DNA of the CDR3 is TGCAGCGTTTCGACAGGGTACATTGGAAACACCATATATTTT. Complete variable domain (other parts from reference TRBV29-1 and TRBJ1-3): SAVISQKPSRDICQRGTSLTIQCQVDSQVTMMFWYRQQPGQSLTLIATANQGSEATYESGFVIDKFPISRPNLTFSTLTVSNMSPEDSSIYLCSVSTGYIGNTIYFGEGSWLTVV.

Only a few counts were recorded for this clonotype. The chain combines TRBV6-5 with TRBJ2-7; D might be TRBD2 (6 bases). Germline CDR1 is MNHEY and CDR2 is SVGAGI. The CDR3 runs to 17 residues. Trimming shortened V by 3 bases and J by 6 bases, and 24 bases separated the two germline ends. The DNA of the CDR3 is TGTGCCAGCAGTTATACCGGGACTGGAGACAGTTTAATCGAGCAGTACTTC. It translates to CASSYTGTGDSLIEQYF.

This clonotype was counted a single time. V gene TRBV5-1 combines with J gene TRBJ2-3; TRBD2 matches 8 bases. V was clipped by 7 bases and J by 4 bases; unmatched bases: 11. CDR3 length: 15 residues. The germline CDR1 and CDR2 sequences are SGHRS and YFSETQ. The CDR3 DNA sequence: TGCGCCAGCTCCGGCCCGGGACTAGAGGCAGATACGCAGTATTTT. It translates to CASSGPGLEADTQYF.

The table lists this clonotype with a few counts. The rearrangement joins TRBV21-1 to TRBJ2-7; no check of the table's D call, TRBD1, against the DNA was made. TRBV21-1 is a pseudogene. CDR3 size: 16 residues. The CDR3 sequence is CASFRRGQGETYEQYF. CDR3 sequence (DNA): TGTGCCAGCTTCCGAAGGGGGCAGGGGGAAACCTACGAGCAGTACTTC.

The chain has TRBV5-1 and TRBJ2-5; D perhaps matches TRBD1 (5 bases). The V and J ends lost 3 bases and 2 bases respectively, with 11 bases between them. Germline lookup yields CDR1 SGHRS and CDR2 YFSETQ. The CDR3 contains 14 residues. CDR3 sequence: CASSWGRGQETQYF. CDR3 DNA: TGCGCCAGCAGCTGGGGAAGGGGTCAAGAGACCCAGTACTTC.

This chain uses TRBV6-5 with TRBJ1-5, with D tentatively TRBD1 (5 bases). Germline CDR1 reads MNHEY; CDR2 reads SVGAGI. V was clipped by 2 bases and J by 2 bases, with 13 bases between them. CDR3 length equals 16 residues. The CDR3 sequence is CASSYGQGEGNQPQHF. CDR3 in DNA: TGTGCCAGCAGTTACGGGCAGGGAGAGGGCAATCAGCCCCAGCATTTT.

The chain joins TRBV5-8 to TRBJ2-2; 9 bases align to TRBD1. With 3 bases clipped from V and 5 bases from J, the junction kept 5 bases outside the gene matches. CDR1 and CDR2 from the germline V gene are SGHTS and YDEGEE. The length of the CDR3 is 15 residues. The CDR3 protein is CASSSDRGRTGELFF. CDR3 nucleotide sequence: TGTGCCAGCAGCTCGGACAGGGGTCGAACCGGGGAGCTGTTTTTT.

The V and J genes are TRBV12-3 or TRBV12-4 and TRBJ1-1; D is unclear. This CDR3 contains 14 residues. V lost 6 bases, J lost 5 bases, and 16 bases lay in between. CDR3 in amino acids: CASSPPQVRTEAFF. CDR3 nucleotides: TGTGCCAGCAGCCCCCCCCAAGTACGGACTGAAGCTTTCTTT.

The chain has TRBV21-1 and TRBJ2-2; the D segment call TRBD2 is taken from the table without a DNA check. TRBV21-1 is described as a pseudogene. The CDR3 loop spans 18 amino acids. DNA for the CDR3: TGTGCCAGCAGCAAAAGGCCTAGCGGGAGGCCGGACACCGGGGAGCTGTTTTTT. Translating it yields CASSKRPSGRPDTGELFF.

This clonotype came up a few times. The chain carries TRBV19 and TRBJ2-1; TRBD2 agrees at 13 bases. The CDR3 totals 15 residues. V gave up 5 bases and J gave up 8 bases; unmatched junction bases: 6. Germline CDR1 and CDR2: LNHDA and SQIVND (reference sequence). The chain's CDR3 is CASSGGTSGIDEQFF. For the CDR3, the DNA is TGTGCCAGTAGTGGGGGGACTAGCGGGATCGATGAGCAGTTCTTC.

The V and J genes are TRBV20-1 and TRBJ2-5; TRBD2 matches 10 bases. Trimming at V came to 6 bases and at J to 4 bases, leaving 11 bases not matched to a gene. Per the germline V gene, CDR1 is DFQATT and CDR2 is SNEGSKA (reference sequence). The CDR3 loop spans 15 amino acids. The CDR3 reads CSAALAGDVGETQYF. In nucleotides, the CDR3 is TGCAGTGCAGCCCTAGCGGGAGATGTTGGAGAGACCCAGTACTTC.

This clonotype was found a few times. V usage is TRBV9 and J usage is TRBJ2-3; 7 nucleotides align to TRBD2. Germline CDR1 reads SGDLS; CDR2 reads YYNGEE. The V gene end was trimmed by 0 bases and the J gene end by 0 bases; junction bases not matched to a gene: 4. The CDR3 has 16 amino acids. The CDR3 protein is CASSVEAGPSTDTQYF. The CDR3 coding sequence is TGTGCCAGCAGCGTAGAAGCGGGACCAAGCACAGATACGCAGTATTTT.

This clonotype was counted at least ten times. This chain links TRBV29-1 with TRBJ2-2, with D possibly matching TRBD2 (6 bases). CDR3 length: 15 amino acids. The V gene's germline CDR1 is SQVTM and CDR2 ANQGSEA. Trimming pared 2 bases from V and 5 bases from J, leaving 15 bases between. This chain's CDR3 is CSVEWAKEGTGELFF. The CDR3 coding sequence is TGCAGCGTTGAATGGGCCAAGGAGGGGACCGGGGAGCTGTTTTTT.

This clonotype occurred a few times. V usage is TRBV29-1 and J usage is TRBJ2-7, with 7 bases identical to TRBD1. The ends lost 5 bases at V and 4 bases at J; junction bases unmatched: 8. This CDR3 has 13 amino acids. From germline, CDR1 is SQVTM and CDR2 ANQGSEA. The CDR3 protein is CSVKDRLQYEQYF. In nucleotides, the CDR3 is TGCAGCGTTAAGGACAGGCTTCAATACGAGCAGTACTTC.

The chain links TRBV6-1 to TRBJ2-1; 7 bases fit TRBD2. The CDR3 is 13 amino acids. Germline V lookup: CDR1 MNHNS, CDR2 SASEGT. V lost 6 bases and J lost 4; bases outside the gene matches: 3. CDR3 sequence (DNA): TGTGCCAGCAGAGCGGGAAAATACAATGAGCAGTTCTTC. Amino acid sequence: CASRAGKYNEQFF.

The CDR3 loop is CSAWGLSRNTIYF. The CDR3 DNA reads as TGCAGTGCCTGGGGGCTGTCGAGAAACACCATATATTTT. The chain carries TRBV20-1 and TRBJ1-3, with TRBD1 as a possible D gene (6 bases). Germline lookup yields CDR1 DFQATT and CDR2 SNEGSKA (reference sequence). Between the trimmed V and J ends, which lost 6 bases and 5 bases, there was a span of 14 bases. The CDR3 sequence is 13 residues long.

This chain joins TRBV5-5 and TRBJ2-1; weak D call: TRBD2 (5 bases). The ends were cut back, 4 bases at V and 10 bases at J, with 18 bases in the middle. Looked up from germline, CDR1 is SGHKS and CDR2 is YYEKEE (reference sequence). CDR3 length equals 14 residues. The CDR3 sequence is CASSAWEGTGEQFF. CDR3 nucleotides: TGTGCCAGCAGCGCTTGGGAAGGTACGGGGGAGCAGTTCTTC.

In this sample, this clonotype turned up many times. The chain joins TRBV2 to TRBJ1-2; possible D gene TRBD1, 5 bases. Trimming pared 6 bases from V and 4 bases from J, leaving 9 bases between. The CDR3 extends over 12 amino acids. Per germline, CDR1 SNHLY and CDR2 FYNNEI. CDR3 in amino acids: CASSLQGYGYTF. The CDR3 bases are TGTGCCAGCAGCCTCCAGGGCTATGGCTACACCTTC.